Below, 3 T cell receptor beta chains from the same sample are listed, as sequenced in a study of blood T cells in healthy people across ages. Primers used in a second PCR of about 6 to 11 cycles were a sample-barcoded 5' primer and a J-beta primer mix. TCRdb reanalysed the 5' RACE reads using MiXCR and keeps one entry per CDR3 protein. The table has around 1.5 million distinct CDR3 sequences, roughly a third seen once. The specimen was blood. These TCRs come from a woman in her 30s in good health.

This clonotype was counted a few times. The CDR3: CASSQDLRTSGYEQYF. CDR3 DNA: TGTGCCAGCAGCCAAGATCTTCGGACTAGCGGCTACGAGCAGTACTTC. The J gene is TRBJ2-7, the V gene TRBV3-1; 10 bases align to TRBD2. Germline CDR1 reads LGHDT; CDR2 reads YNNKEL (reference sequence). Trimming cost V 0 bases and J 3 bases; bases outside gene matches: 5. The CDR3 has 16 amino acids.

The V call is TRBV9, the J call TRBJ2-1; tentatively, D is TRBD1 (6 bases). Per germline, CDR1 SGDLS and CDR2 YYNGEE. This CDR3 comprises 16 residues. V lost 0 bases and J lost 6, with 16 bases in between. CDR3 DNA sequence: TGTGCCAGCAGCGTAGGTCAACAGGGTTCCCTCAATGAGCAGTTCTTC. This gives the protein CASSVGQQGSLNEQFF.

The gene calls are TRBV6-5 and TRBJ1-2, with 7 bases lining up with TRBD1. The CDR3 has 15 amino acids. Germline CDR1 and CDR2: MNHEY and SVGAGI. V trimming: 6 bases; J trimming: 3 bases; junction bases outside the gene matches: 10. DNA of the CDR3: TGTGCCAGCAGACCCTCTGGACAGGTTTACTATGGCTACACCTTC. As protein: CASRPSGQVYYGYTF.